Following are 7 T cell receptor beta chains from one sample sequenced in a study of blood T cell repertoires in COVID-19. TCRdb's table, derived via immunoSEQ multiplex PCR, lists solely in-frame clones and lacks some. The profile shows 72,000 or so clones, about 80% of them singletons. Sample: peripheral blood. The receptor set was obtained from a man between 65 and 85 years old who had recovered from COVID-19.

The V gene is TRBV6-1, the J gene TRBJ1-4, with 8 bases lining up with TRBD1. Germline assignment: CDR1 MNHNS and CDR2 SASEGT. The trim removed 0 bases at V and 10 bases at J, leaving 4 bases unmatched. This CDR3 is built from 14 residues. CDR3 coding DNA: TGTGCCAGCAGTGAAGCACAGGGGGTGGGAAAACTGTTTTTT. Translation: CASSEAQGVGKLFF.

V gene TRBV2 combines with J gene TRBJ2-5; TRBD2 is a possible D gene (7 bases). V was cut by 7 bases and J by 4 bases, with 19 bases left in between. The CDR3 is 15 amino acids. Germline assignment: CDR1 SNHLY and CDR2 FYNNEI. DNA for the CDR3: TGTGCCAGCAAACGAACAGGGAGGGATGGAGAGACCCAGTACTTC. Translating gives CASKRTGRDGETQYF.

This clone was seen once. The genes are TRBV6-2 or TRBV6-3 and TRBJ2-5, with 12 bases matching TRBD2. Trimming took 0 bases from V and 2 from J; bases not matched to a gene: 13. The germline CDR1 and CDR2 sequences are MNHEY and SVGEGT. The CDR3 contains 20 residues. CDR3 loop: CASSYSTLAGGPGVQETQYF. As DNA, the CDR3 is TGTGCCAGCAGTTACTCGACCCTAGCGGGAGGGCCCGGCGTGCAAGAGACCCAGTACTTC.

The chain is built from TRBV19 and TRBJ1-5, with a possible D match to TRBD1 (5 bases). Germline V CDR1 and CDR2: LNHDA, SQIVND (reference sequence). CDR3 length equals 16 residues. With 6 bases removed from V and 4 bases from J, the gap between germline ends came to 19 bases. CDR3 DNA sequence: TGTGCCAGTAGCACGTTCCAGGGTGTTCGGAATCAGCCCCAGCATTTT. Translating gives CASSTFQGVRNQPQHF.

The V and J genes are TRBV10-3 and TRBJ2-7, with 12 bases matching TRBD2. The length of the CDR3 is 15 residues. V dropped 10 bases and J dropped 5; count of bases not matched to a gene: 12. Germline lookup yields CDR1 ENHRY and CDR2 SYGVKD. For the CDR3, the DNA is TGTGCCAGCGAATCTCCCACTAGCGGGAGGAACGAGCAGTACTTC. This translates into CASESPTSGRNEQYF.

V is TRBV18 and J is TRBJ2-5; tentative D call: TRBD2 (5 bases). CDR1 KGHSH and CDR2 LQKENI come from the germline V gene. This CDR3 has 13 residues. V lost 3 bases and J lost 9, with 14 bases in between. CDR3 DNA: TGTGCCAGCTCACCGTCGGAGGCGACGTCCCAGTACTTC. Translating gives CASSPSEATSQYF.

J is TRBJ2-2 and V is TRBV7-8; 8 bases line up with TRBD2. Germline V gene data show CDR1 as SGHVS and CDR2 as FQNEAQ. After removal of 5 bases from V and 4 bases from J, the junction contained 9 bases not matched to a gene. The CDR3 spans 16 residues. The DNA for the CDR3 is TGTGCCAGCAGCCCTAGAACGGGGGGGATCACCGGGGAGCTGTTTTTT. Residues: CASSPRTGGITGELFF.